This TCR beta chain was found in a study of CD8+CD57+ T cells in acquired aplastic anemia. Selection for sequencing was limited to patients who had shown CD8+CD57+ cell expansion by flow cytometry. For CDR3 and TCR beta VDJ profiling, genomic DNA was the template used. TCRdb re-analysed the reads in MiXCR, keeping a single row per CDR3 protein. The sample shows some 150,000 distinct CDR3 sequences, about 52% of them seen only once. Germline V gene sequence: CDR1 SGHVS, CDR2 FQNEAQ. V lost 0 bases and J lost 7, with 12 bases in between. This CDR3 region has 14 residues. This clonotype has only a few counts.

V gene TRBV7-8 combines with J gene TRBJ1-2; D is unclear. Sequenced material: sorted CD4+, CD8+, or CD8+CD57+ T cells (not recorded which) from PBMCs. The origin of this receptor is a human donor with aplastic anemia. The CDR3 sequence is CASSLAGASLGYTF. DNA of the CDR3: TGTGCCAGCAGCTTAGCGGGAGCCAGTCTTGGCTACACCTTC. Combining the CDR3 with reference TRBV7-8 and TRBJ1-2 gives the whole variable domain GAGVSQSPRYKVAKRGQDVALRCDPISGHVSLFWYQQALGQGPEFLTYFQNEAQLDKSGLPSDRFFAERPEGSVSTLKIQRTQQEDSAVYLCASSLAGASLGYTFGSGTRLTVV.